Following are 5 T cell receptor beta chains from one sample sequenced in a study of siplizumab effects on memory and regulatory T cells. Sequencing used immunoSEQ multiplex PCR; TCRdb keeps in-frame clones, though not all of them. The data hold approximately 100,000 clones, with 80% to 95% observed a single time. The sample was non-Treg CD4+ T cells sorted from blood. The receptors were sampled from a human donor in good health.

CDR3 amino acids: CAWSVTSGGGYTF. The DNA for the CDR3 is TGTGCCTGGAGTGTGACGTCAGGGGGAGGCTACACCTTC. This chain uses TRBV30 with TRBJ1-2; 7 nucleotides agree with TRBD1. This CDR3 spans 13 amino acids. With V trimmed by 0 bases and J by 8 bases, 6 bases remained unmatched. The germline V gene has CDR1 GTSNPN and CDR2 SVGIG (reference sequence). Filled out from reference TRBV30 and TRBJ1-2, the complete variable domain reads SQTIHQWPATLVQPVGSPLSLECTVEGTSNPNLYWYRQAAGRGLQLLFYSVGIGQISSEVPQNLSASRPQDRQFILSSKKLLLSDSGFYLCAWSVTSGGGYTFGSGTRLTVV.

The gene calls are TRBV19 and TRBJ2-4; D gene unclear. V was clipped by 1 base and J by 8 bases, with 9 bases between them. Germline CDR1 and CDR2: LNHDA and SQIVND (reference sequence). The length of the CDR3 is 13 residues. This chain's CDR3 is CASSIGIRHIQYF. In DNA form, the CDR3 reads TGTGCCAGTAGTATAGGCATCCGGCACATTCAGTACTTC.

The CDR3 DNA is TGCGCCAGCAGCCATCCCCGGGACATCAAGCCCGAGCAGTACTTC. Its protein is CASSHPRDIKPEQYF. The rearrangement links TRBV4-1 to TRBJ2-7; tentative D call: TRBD1 (6 bases). In germline, CDR1 is MGHRA, CDR2 YSYEKL. Trimming removed 3 bases from V and 6 bases from J, with 18 bases in between. The CDR3 runs to 15 residues.

The chain has TRBV5-4 and TRBJ2-2; 9 bases map to TRBD2. The germline gives CDR1 SGHNT, CDR2 YYREEE (reference sequence). J gave up 7 bases and V 0 bases, and 7 bases lay outside the gene matches. This CDR3 is 16 amino acids long. The CDR3: CASSLGLAGQDGELFF. As DNA, the CDR3 is TGTGCCAGCAGCTTGGGCCTAGCGGGACAAGACGGGGAGCTGTTTTTT. Drawing the rest from reference TRBV5-4 and TRBJ2-2, the complete variable domain is ETGVTQSPTHLIKTRGQQVTLRCSSQSGHNTVSWYQQALGQGPQFIFQYYREEENGRGNFPPRFSGLQFPNYSSELNVNALELDDSALYLCASSLGLAGQDGELFFGEGSRLTVL.

V is TRBV11-2 and J is TRBJ2-5, with D unclear. CDR1 SGHAT and CDR2 FQNNGV come from the germline V gene. The CDR3 sequence is 12 residues long. V was shortened by 3 bases and J by 5 bases, with 7 bases between the two germline ends. CDR3 region: CASSFGRETQYF. CDR3 nucleotides: TGTGCCAGCAGCTTCGGCCGGGAGACCCAGTACTTC.